This TCR beta chain was recorded in a study of cytomegalovirus exposure and HLA in healthy donors. Profiled with immunoSEQ multiplex PCR; TCRdb holds only in-frame clones, not every one. The sample gives about 240,000 clones, approximately 83% of which show up once; around 1.2% is in the top ten. In germline, CDR1 is SGHRS, CDR2 YFSETQ. CDR3 length: 14 amino acids. Trimming removed 0 bases at V and 8 bases at J, with 11 bases between. The specimen sequenced was PBMCs. The sequence was collected from a woman aged 25 to 39 in good health and CMV-seropositive. V usage is TRBV5-1 and J usage is TRBJ2-2; possible D gene TRBD1, 6 bases. The CDR3 DNA is TGCGCCAGCAGCTTGGACAGGGTAGTGGGGGAGCTGTTTTTT. Translation: CASSLDRVVGELFF.